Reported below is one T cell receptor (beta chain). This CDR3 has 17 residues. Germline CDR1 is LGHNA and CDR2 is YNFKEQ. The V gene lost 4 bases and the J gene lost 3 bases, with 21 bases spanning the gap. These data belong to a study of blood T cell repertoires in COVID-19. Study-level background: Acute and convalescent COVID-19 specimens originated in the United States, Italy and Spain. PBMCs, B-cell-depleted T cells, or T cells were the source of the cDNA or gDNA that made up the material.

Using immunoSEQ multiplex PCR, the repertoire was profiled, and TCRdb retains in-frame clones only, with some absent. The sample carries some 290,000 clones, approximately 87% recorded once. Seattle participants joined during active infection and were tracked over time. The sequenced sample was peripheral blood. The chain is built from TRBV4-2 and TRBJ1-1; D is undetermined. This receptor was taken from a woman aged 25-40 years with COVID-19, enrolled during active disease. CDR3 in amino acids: CASSRPIPSGNYTEAFF. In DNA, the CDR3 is TGTGCCAGCAGCCGCCCAATACCATCGGGGAACTACACTGAAGCTTTCTTT.